The T cell receptor (beta chain) under discussion was sequenced for a study of cytomegalovirus exposure and HLA in healthy donors. V dropped 10 bases and J dropped 2 bases, with 16 bases sitting between them. The CDR3 spans 14 residues. CDR1 and CDR2 (germline): SGHTA, FQGNSA. The primer mix had 60 Vbeta and 13 Jbeta primers. Here immunoSEQ multiplex PCR was the method, and the copy in TCRdb shows in-frame clones only, minus some. The sample has roughly 150,000 clones, approximately 80% seen once. The receptor comes from a male donor in good health and CMV-seropositive. Material: PBMCs. This rearrangement joins TRBV7-2 to TRBJ2-3; D might be TRBD2 (5 bases). The chain's CDR3 is CANKGGLPTDTQYF. The DNA for the CDR3 is TGTGCCAACAAGGGCGGACTCCCCACAGATACGCAGTATTTT.